This T cell receptor beta chain was captured in a study of T cells in Graves' hyperthyroidism and ophthalmopathy. Amplification targeted TCR beta CDR3 regions from RNA transcripts. When the TCR CDR3 underwent first-round RT-PCR, the HTBI primer set was used. From the multiplex PCR reads, TCRdb called clonotypes with MiXCR, one entry per CDR3 protein. This repertoire shows about 480,000 distinct CDR3 sequences, 14% found once; its top ten account for around a sixth. General study points: Most thyroid clonotypes that were expanded above 0.001 also turned up in blood.

Note on this clonotype: Its antigen is unidentified.

Patients between 18 and 65 years old had hyperthyroidism, newly diagnosed and lasting under 2 months. Patients were excluded for uncontrolled infection, other autoimmune disease, pregnancy or lactation. Germline lookup yields CDR1 SGHNT and CDR2 YYREEE (reference sequence). The CDR3 spans 16 residues. With V trimmed by 4 bases and J by 0 bases, 6 bases remained unmatched. The receptor was isolated from a woman between 18 and 29 years old with Graves' hyperthyroidism. V and J are TRBV5-4 and TRBJ2-1; 8 positions match TRBD1. The sample comprised blood. As DNA, the CDR3 is TGTGCCAGCAGCCGCCAGGGGGCTAGCTCCTACAATGAGCAGTTCTTC. It codes for CASSRQGASSYNEQFF.